This T cell receptor beta chain is drawn from a study of graft-versus-host responses after intestinal transplantation listed by TCRdb under 2021. Regarding the research as a whole: The transplants that recipients got were multivisceral, liver-intestinal, or isolated intestinal. Every recipient was given anti-thymocyte globulin induction, followed by about 3 years of maintenance tacrolimus and steroids. Of the 20 to 30 intestinal transplant recipients enrolled in the cohort, one of whom was a retransplant, a few patients without pretransplant specimens were excluded. Alloreactive clones were identified by sequencing pre-transplant mixed lymphocyte reaction products and comparing them with unstimulated pre-transplant donor and recipient T cells. Bulk TCR-beta CDR3 sequencing was used to track graft-versus-host and host-versus-graft alloreactive T cell clones in the graft, circulation and bone marrow after intestinal transplantation. Rather than being sequenced by the commercial service, samples from three later patients were sequenced in-house on an Illumina MiSeq and processed with MiXCR. Donor T cell macrochimerism was defined as a peak of at least 4% donor T cells among recipient peripheral blood mononuclear cells.

The library relied on the immunoSEQ multiplex PCR assay. For most patients, genomic DNA was isolated with the Qiagen DNeasy Blood and Tissue Kit and shipped frozen to Adaptive Biotechnologies for TCR sequencing. For most patients, high-throughput TCR-beta CDR3 sequencing of genomic DNA was performed by Adaptive Biotechnologies. As for the original processing: TCR sequencing data were retrieved from Adaptive's ImmunoSEQ software for 18 patients, whereas a few other patients were processed with MiXCR and VDJtools. To correct CD4 versus CD8 sorting errors, sequences present in both subsets at a frequency ratio below 5:1 were removed. CDR3 nucleotide sequences shared between donor and recipient were removed because their origin could not be assigned. To count as alloreactive, a clone needed at least 2-fold expansion over unstimulated cells and a minimum CFSE-low frequency of 0.002% (template counts) or 0.001% (read counts). Clones were considered mappable if detected in sequenced pre-transplant spleen, lymph node, or MLR CFSE-low populations of the donor or recipient. The cumulative frequency of alloreactive clones was calculated as a percentage of all sequences, weighted by copy number. This is the immuneACCESS table as TCRdb keeps it, with only in-frame sequences that have V and J called. A part of the clones is gone; compared with another copy, unresolved V genes explain less than half, and the rest is unexplained. For V, J and clone size, that table is used; D and trimming come from the DNA. In this sample the table shows about 84,000 clones, 75% to 95% of which occur a single time. The leading ten clones occupy approximately 0.32% of the sample.

Including cysteine and phenylalanine, the CDR3 has 15 amino acids. CDR3 DNA is the only sequence kept; it has 45 bases, read in frame from the first base. The germline V gene (reference sequence) gives CDR1 as SGHNT and CDR2 as YYREEE. V is reduced by 0 bases and J by 4 bases, leaving a spacing of 13 bases between them. A note on this clone: This receptor's antigen is unknown. The record has no base qualities; no much larger clone is one base away.

The time point tag for this specimen amounts to: cells obtained before transplantation from donor or recipient. CD3+CD4+ and CD3+CD8+ populations were FACS-sorted from unstimulated pre-transplant donor and recipient cells taken from spleen or lymph nodes. Broad study findings and their caveats: Early after transplant, peak levels of circulating GvH clones were found to be associated with declines in HvG clones. GvH clones were found in recipient bone marrow, and some of the GvH clones appeared earlier in ileal mucosa or blood, which is consistent with an intestinal mucosal origin. The conclusions were limited by the relatively low number and heterogeneity of the intestinal transplant patients. Patients with donor T cell macrochimerism had high GvH to HvG T cell clonal ratios in their allografts.

The chain employs TRBV5-4 and TRBJ1-2; the best D guess is TRBD1, with 5 bases matching. The sequencing here drew on unstimulated CD4+ T cells sorted from spleen or lymph node cells, taken before transplant. This TCR was sampled from a human donor who was the organ donor for an intestinal transplant. The nucleotides read TGTGCCAGCAGCTTGGGACAAGGGGCTTCCTATGGCTACACCTTC. Its amino acids are CASSLGQGASYGYTF.